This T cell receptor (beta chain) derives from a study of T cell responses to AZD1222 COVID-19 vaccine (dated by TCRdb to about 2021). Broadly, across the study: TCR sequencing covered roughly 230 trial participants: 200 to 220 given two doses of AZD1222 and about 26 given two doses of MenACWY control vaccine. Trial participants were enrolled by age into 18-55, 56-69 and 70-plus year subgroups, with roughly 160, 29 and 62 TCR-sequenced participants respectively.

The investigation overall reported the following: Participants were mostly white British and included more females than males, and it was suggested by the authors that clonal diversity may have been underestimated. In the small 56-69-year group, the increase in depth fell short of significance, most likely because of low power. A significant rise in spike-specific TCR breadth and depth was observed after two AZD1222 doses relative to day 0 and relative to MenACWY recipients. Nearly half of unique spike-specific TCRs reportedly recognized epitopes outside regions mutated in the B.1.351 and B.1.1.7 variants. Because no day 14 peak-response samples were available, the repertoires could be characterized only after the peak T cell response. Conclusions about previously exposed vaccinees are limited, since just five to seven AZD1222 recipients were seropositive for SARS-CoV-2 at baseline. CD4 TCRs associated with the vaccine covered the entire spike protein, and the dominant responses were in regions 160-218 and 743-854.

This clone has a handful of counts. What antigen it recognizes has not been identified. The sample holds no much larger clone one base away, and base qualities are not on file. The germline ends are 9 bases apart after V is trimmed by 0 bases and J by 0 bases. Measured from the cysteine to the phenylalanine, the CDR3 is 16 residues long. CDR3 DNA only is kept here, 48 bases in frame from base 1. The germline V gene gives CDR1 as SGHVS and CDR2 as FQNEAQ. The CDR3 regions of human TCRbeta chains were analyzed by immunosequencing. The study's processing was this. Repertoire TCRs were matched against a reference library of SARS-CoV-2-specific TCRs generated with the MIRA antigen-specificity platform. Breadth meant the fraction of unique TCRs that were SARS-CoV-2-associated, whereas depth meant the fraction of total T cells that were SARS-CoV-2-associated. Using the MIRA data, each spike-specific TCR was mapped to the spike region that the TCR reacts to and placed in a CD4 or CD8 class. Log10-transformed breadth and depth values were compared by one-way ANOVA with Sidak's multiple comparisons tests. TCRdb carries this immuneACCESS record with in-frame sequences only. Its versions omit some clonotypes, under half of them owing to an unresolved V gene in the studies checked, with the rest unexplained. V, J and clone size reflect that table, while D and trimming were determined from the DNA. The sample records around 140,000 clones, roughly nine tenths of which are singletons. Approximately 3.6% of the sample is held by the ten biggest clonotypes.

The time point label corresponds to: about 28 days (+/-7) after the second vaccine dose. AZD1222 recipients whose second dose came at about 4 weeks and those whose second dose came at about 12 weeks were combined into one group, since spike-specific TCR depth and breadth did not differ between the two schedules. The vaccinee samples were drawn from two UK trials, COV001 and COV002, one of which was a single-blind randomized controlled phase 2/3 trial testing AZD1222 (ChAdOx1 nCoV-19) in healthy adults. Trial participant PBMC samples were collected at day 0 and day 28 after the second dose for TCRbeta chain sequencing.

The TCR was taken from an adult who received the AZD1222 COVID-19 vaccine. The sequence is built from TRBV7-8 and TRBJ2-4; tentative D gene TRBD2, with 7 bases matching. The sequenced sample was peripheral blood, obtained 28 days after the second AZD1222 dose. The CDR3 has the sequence CASSLAGGLAKNIQYF. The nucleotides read TGTGCCAGCAGCTTAGCGGGGGGGCTAGCCAAAAACATTCAGTACTTC.